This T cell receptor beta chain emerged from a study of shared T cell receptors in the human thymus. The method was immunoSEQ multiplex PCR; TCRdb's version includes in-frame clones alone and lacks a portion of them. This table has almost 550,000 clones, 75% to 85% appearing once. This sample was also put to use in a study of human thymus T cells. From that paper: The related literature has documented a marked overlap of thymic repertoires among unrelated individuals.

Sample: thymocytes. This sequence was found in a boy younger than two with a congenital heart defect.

CDR3: CATSGQPYEQYF. Written as DNA, the CDR3 is TGTGCCACCTCGGGACAGCCCTACGAGCAGTACTTC. This chain uses TRBV25-1 with TRBJ2-7; 7 nucleotides align to TRBD1. The CDR3 length is 12 residues. Looked up from germline, CDR1 is MGHDK and CDR2 is SYGVNS. After removal of 10 bases from V and 2 bases from J, the junction contained 5 bases not matched to a gene.